The source of this TCR beta chain is a study of cytomegalovirus exposure and HLA in healthy donors. V lost 8 bases, J lost 7 bases, and 17 bases lay in between. Germline assignment: CDR1 GTSNPN and CDR2 SVGIG (reference sequence). The CDR3 is 13 residues long. This clone has only a few counts. PCR amplification relied on 60 Vbeta primers (plus 13 Jbeta primers). TCRdb's copy holds only in-frame clones and misses some; the assay was immunoSEQ multiplex PCR. The sample yields roughly 190,000 clones, roughly a tenth seen once. This chain joins TRBV30 and TRBJ1-4; perhaps TRBD1 as D (6 bases). The sequence came from a woman between 25 and 40 years old in good health and CMV-seropositive. The specimen sequenced was PBMCs. The CDR3 protein is CAQTPRGSEKLFF. The CDR3 DNA sequence: TGTGCCCAAACCCCCAGGGGCAGTGAAAAACTGTTTTTT.